Listed here are 30 T cell receptor beta chains from one sample, sequenced in a study of shared clonotypes between healthy human individuals. Here immunoSEQ multiplex PCR was the method, and the copy in TCRdb shows in-frame clones only, minus some. The data contain about 2.5 million clones, 85% to 95% of them singletons. Sequencing used naive CD4+ T cells from PBMCs. Noted subset: CD45RA+ positively selected. Receptor source: a man aged 18 to 35 in good health. Some clones in this sample may be carry-over from other donors' samples.

The rearrangement joins TRBV5-1 to TRBJ2-5, with 8 bases aligning to TRBD1. Germline V lookup: CDR1 SGHRS, CDR2 YFSETQ. The ends lost 0 bases at V and 5 bases at J; junction bases unmatched: 6. The CDR3 contains 15 residues. The DNA for the CDR3 is TGCGCCAGCAGCTTGGTCCTTCAGGGGGCGGAGACCCAGTACTTC. It translates to CASSLVLQGAETQYF.

The chain employs TRBV2 and TRBJ2-7; the D gene is possibly TRBD1 (5 bases). This CDR3 is 13 amino acids long. Germline CDR1 is SNHLY and CDR2 is FYNNEI. V lost 3 bases, J lost 2 bases, and 8 bases lay in between. Here the CDR3 reads CASSDSRAYEQYF. CDR3 bases: TGTGCCAGCAGTGACAGCAGGGCCTACGAGCAGTACTTC.

This clone was found once. The gene calls are TRBV7-2 and TRBJ2-7, with a weak D call TRBD1 (5 bases). This CDR3 is 12 amino acids long. V lost 5 bases and J 4 bases, leaving 9 bases between the germline ends. CDR1 and CDR2 from the germline V gene are SGHTA and FQGNSA. The CDR3 loop is CASSDNRYEQYF. The CDR3 bases are TGTGCCAGCAGCGACAACAGGTACGAGCAGTACTTC.

CDR3 region: CASSFGGASGANVLTF. The DNA for the CDR3 is TGTGCCAGCAGCTTCGGCGGGGCTTCTGGGGCCAACGTCCTGACTTTC. V gene TRBV7-7 combines with J gene TRBJ2-6, with D possibly matching TRBD2 (6 bases). The V end lost 3 bases, the J end lost 1 base, and 10 bases lay between the germline ends. Germline CDR1 reads SSHAT; CDR2 reads FNYEAQ (reference sequence). CDR3 length: 16 residues. Variable domain in full (rest from reference TRBV7-7 and TRBJ2-6): GAGVSQSPRYKVTKRGQDVTLRCDPISSHATLYWYQQALGQGPEFLTYFNYEAQPDKSGLPSDRFSAERPEGSISTLTIQRTEQRDSAMYRCASSFGGASGANVLTFGAGSRLTVL.

This clone has a single count. This chain links TRBV5-4 with TRBJ2-1, with D possibly TRBD1 on 5 matching bases. The CDR3 spans 13 residues. Germline CDR1 SGHNT, CDR2 YYREEE (reference sequence). V gave up 2 bases and J gave up 12 bases, with 15 bases separating them. The CDR3 is CASSFTPSGAQFF. CDR3 DNA: TGTGCCAGCAGCTTCACCCCTTCTGGGGCGCAGTTCTTC.

The CDR3, as DNA: TGCGCCAGCAGCTTGGGGGACAGGGGGCGAATAGATACGCAGTATTTT. Translated, it gives CASSLGDRGRIDTQYF. The chain carries TRBV5-1 and TRBJ2-3; 12 positions agree with TRBD1. The germline V gene encodes CDR1 SGHRS and CDR2 YFSETQ. CDR3 length: 16 residues. Unmatched junction bases numbered 4, after V lost 0 bases and J lost 5 bases.

For this clone: In the same sample, other DNA sequences code for this CDR3. CDR3 region: CAWDRGLNTEAFF. CDR3 bases: TGTGCCTGGGACAGGGGATTGAACACTGAAGCTTTCTTT. This chain links TRBV30 with TRBJ1-1; 8 bases are a match to TRBD1. The CDR3 runs 13 residues. J was trimmed by 0 bases and V by 5 bases; bases with no gene match: 2. Germline loops: CDR1 GTSNPN, CDR2 SVGIG (reference sequence).

V usage is TRBV9 and J usage is TRBJ2-5; D call uncertain. Germline V gene lookup returns CDR1 SGDLS and CDR2 YYNGEE. CDR3 length: 14 amino acids. The V and J ends lost 2 bases and 4 bases respectively, with 12 bases between them. CDR3: CASSVVGNGETQYF. CDR3 nucleotide sequence: TGTGCCAGCAGCGTCGTGGGGAACGGAGAGACCCAGTACTTC.

The rearrangement links TRBV30 to TRBJ2-1; the match to TRBD2 covers 8 bases. Germline assignment: CDR1 GTSNPN and CDR2 SVGIG (reference sequence). CDR3 length equals 14 residues. V trimming: 4 bases; J trimming: 6 bases; junction bases outside the gene matches: 8. CDR3 amino acids: CAWNVAGMSNEQFF. The CDR3 DNA is TGTGCCTGGAATGTAGCGGGAATGAGCAATGAGCAGTTCTTC. The whole variable domain, filled in from reference TRBV30 and TRBJ2-1, reads SQTIHQWPATLVQPVGSPLSLECTVEGTSNPNLYWYRQAAGRGLQLLFYSVGIGQISSEVPQNLSASRPQDRQFILSSKKLLLSDSGFYLCAWNVAGMSNEQFFGPGTRLTVL.

The chain couples TRBV5-1 to TRBJ2-3; a weak D match, TRBD1 (6 bases). The CDR3 covers 12 residues. The ends were cut back, 3 bases at V and 6 bases at J, with 8 bases in the middle. CDR1 is SGHRS, CDR2 YFSETQ, per germline. The CDR3 loop reads CASSYTGDTQYF. For the CDR3, the DNA is TGCGCCAGCAGCTATACAGGGGATACGCAGTATTTT. Drawing the rest from reference TRBV5-1 and TRBJ2-3, the complete variable domain is KAGVTQTPRYLIKTRGQQVTLSCSPISGHRSVSWYQQTPGQGLQFLFEYFSETQRNKGNFPGRFSGRQFSNSRSEMNVSTLELGDSALYLCASSYTGDTQYFGPGTRLTVL.

The V call is TRBV12-5, the J call TRBJ1-1; the D gene is possibly TRBD1 (5 bases). Trimming stripped 0 bases from V and 3 bases from J, with 14 bases between. The CDR3 has 16 residues. Germline assignment: CDR1 LGHNT and CDR2 FRNRAP. The CDR3, as DNA: TGTGCTAGTGGTTTGGTACGGAGGGGCCCGGACACTGAAGCTTTCTTT. Translation: CASGLVRRGPDTEAFF.

The genes are TRBV6-5 and TRBJ1-2, with a weak D call TRBD1 (6 bases). This CDR3 contains 16 residues. Trimming stripped 4 bases from V and 2 bases from J, with 17 bases between. Germline V gene sequence: CDR1 MNHEY, CDR2 SVGAGI. In DNA form, the CDR3 reads TGTGCCAGCAGTTCTAATACAGGGAGGACCAACTATGGCTACACCTTC. This encodes CASSSNTGRTNYGYTF.

Comments on this clone: Other DNA sequences in this sample translate to the same CDR3. The chain employs TRBV6-5 and TRBJ1-2, with 7 positions matching TRBD1. This CDR3 comprises 14 residues. The V segment lost 2 bases and the J segment 4 bases; nucleotides outside the gene matches: 4. Germline V CDR1 and CDR2: MNHEY, SVGAGI. CDR3 DNA sequence: TGTGCCAGCAGTTACGGGCAGGGGGGCTATGGCTACACCTTC. Amino acid sequence: CASSYGQGGYGYTF.

The genes are TRBV5-4 and TRBJ1-1; 7 bases line up with TRBD1. CDR3 length: 13 residues. Germline CDR1 SGHNT, CDR2 YYREEE (reference sequence). V was clipped by 5 bases and J by 1 base; unmatched bases: 2. CDR3 sequence: CASRRTGNTEAFF. As DNA, the CDR3 is TGTGCCAGCAGGCGGACAGGGAACACTGAAGCTTTCTTT.

This clone was observed a single time. The chain has TRBV7-2 and TRBJ1-1; D not certain. Germline V gene lookup returns CDR1 SGHTA and CDR2 FQGNSA. V was cut by 3 bases and J by 5 bases, with 13 bases left in between. The CDR3 sequence is 14 residues long. CDR3 nucleotides: TGTGCCAGCAGCTTCGTGATCGGTCAAACTGAAGCTTTCTTT. Translation gives CASSFVIGQTEAFF.

V and J are TRBV19 and TRBJ2-3; 10 bases align to TRBD2. Germline loops: CDR1 LNHDA, CDR2 SQIVND (reference sequence). Trimming at V came to 3 bases and at J to 0 bases, leaving 3 bases not matched to a gene. The CDR3 spans 16 residues. In nucleotides, the CDR3 is TGTGCCAGTAGTATGAGGGGACTAGCGAGCACAGATACGCAGTATTTT. It encodes CASSMRGLASTDTQYF.

The J gene is TRBJ2-7, the V gene TRBV10-3; a possible D gene is TRBD2 (6 bases). The CDR3 runs 14 residues. Trimming pared 4 bases from V and 2 bases from J, leaving 12 bases between. The germline gives CDR1 ENHRY, CDR2 SYGVKD. DNA of the CDR3: TGTGCCATCAGTGTAACGGAGGGAGCCTACGAGCAGTACTTC. This translates into CAISVTEGAYEQYF.

The CDR3 loop reads CASSSGDLQSYGYTF. DNA for the CDR3: TGTGCCAGCAGCTCCGGGGACCTGCAATCCTATGGCTACACCTTC. This chain connects TRBV7-9 to TRBJ1-2; a possible D gene is TRBD1 (5 bases). The CDR3 runs 15 residues. Germline V gene sequence: CDR1 SEHNR, CDR2 FQNEAQ (reference sequence). Trimming shortened V by 4 bases and J by 4 bases, and 16 bases separated the two germline ends.

The chain recombines TRBV5-1 with TRBJ1-4, with no clear D. Germline V gene data show CDR1 as SGHRS and CDR2 as YFSETQ. V was trimmed by 1 base and J by 0 bases, leaving 7 bases between them. The CDR3 totals 15 residues. CDR3 loop: CASSLSGTTNEKLFF. Written as DNA, the CDR3 is TGCGCCAGCAGCTTGTCCGGAACAACTAATGAAAAACTGTTTTTT.

The chain recombines TRBV7-2 with TRBJ2-1; D not resolved. The V gene lost 1 base and the J gene lost 4 bases, with 11 bases spanning the gap. Per the germline V gene, CDR1 is SGHTA and CDR2 is FQGNSA. This CDR3 is built from 15 residues. CDR3 in amino acids: CASSLGVPEYNEQFF. The CDR3 region has the DNA TGTGCCAGCAGCTTAGGGGTCCCGGAATACAATGAGCAGTTCTTC.

This chain links TRBV2 with TRBJ2-7; D is perhaps TRBD1 (5 bases). The germline gives CDR1 SNHLY, CDR2 FYNNEI. Between the trimmed V and J ends, which lost 4 bases and 4 bases, there was a span of 14 bases. The CDR3 spans 14 residues. The CDR3, as DNA: TGTGCCAGCAGTGCCCCAGGACAATTTTACGAGCAGTACTTC. It is translated as CASSAPGQFYEQYF.

The chain couples TRBV10-3 to TRBJ2-7; possible D gene TRBD1, 6 bases. From germline, CDR1 is ENHRY and CDR2 SYGVKD. The V end was cut by 3 bases, the J end by 7 bases, with 16 bases between. The CDR3 covers 14 residues. As DNA, the CDR3 is TGTGCCATCAGTGAAAGACTCACAGGGTGGGAGCAGTACTTC. Protein sequence: CAISERLTGWEQYF.

This sequence joins TRBV5-1 and TRBJ2-5; 9 bases are shared with TRBD1. Germline V gives CDR1 SGHRS, CDR2 YFSETQ. J gave up 5 bases and V 0 bases, and 5 bases lay outside the gene matches. The CDR3 extends over 15 amino acids. CDR3 amino acids: CASSLAGTGSETQYF. CDR3 nucleotides: TGCGCCAGCAGCTTGGCGGGGACAGGGTCCGAGACCCAGTACTTC.

This rearrangement joins TRBV28 to TRBJ1-1; 9 bases match TRBD1. The V gene end was trimmed by 6 bases and the J gene end by 7 bases; junction bases not matched to a gene: 12. Germline CDR1 is MDHEN and CDR2 is SYDVKM. CDR3 length: 15 amino acids. The CDR3 nucleotides are TGTGCCAGCAGGTCGGGGGGGGACAGGGTTCATGAAGCTTTCTTT. Its protein is CASRSGGDRVHEAFF.

The chain links TRBV5-1 to TRBJ1-2, with a tentative D call TRBD1 (5 bases). V shed 2 bases and J shed 0 bases, with 17 bases lying between them. The CDR3 is 17 amino acids. CDR1 is SGHRS and CDR2 is YFSETQ in the germline V gene. Here the CDR3 DNA reads TGCGCCAGCAGCTTAAACACGGTCAGGGCGACTAACTATGGCTACACCTTC. Protein: CASSLNTVRATNYGYTF.

The V gene is TRBV19, the J gene TRBJ2-7; 10 positions agree with TRBD1. The CDR3 sequence is 15 residues long. CDR1 LNHDA and CDR2 SQIVND come from the germline V gene (reference sequence). Losses at the gene ends were 7 bases for V and 3 bases for J; bases not matched to a gene: 9. The CDR3 here is CASTSAGQGFYEQYF. In DNA form, the CDR3 reads TGTGCCAGTACCTCCGCGGGACAGGGGTTCTACGAGCAGTACTTC. Using reference TRBV19 and TRBJ2-7 for the parts outside the CDR3, the full variable domain is DGGITQSPKYLFRKEGQNVTLSCEQNLNHDAMYWYRQDPGQGLRLIYYSQIVNDFQKGDIAEGYSVSREKKESFPLTVTSAQKNPTAFYLCASTSAGQGFYEQYFGPGTRLTVT.

The chain links TRBV4-3 to TRBJ2-1; 7 nucleotides line up with TRBD1. The CDR3 spans 15 residues. The germline V gene has CDR1 LGHNA and CDR2 YSLEER. Losses at the gene ends were 0 bases for V and 6 bases for J; bases not matched to a gene: 5. The CDR3 sequence is CASSQDLPGGNEQFF. As DNA, the CDR3 is TGCGCCAGCAGCCAAGATCTTCCAGGGGGCAATGAGCAGTTCTTC.

The J gene is TRBJ1-2, the V gene TRBV10-3; 11 bases match TRBD1. This CDR3 is 15 amino acids long. Germline assignment: CDR1 ENHRY and CDR2 SYGVKD. V shed 2 bases and J 6 bases; nucleotides not matched to a gene: 5. The CDR3 is CAISEGQGARNGYTF. The CDR3 bases are TGTGCCATCAGTGAGGGACAGGGGGCCCGGAATGGCTACACCTTC.

V is TRBV18 and J is TRBJ2-1, with 8 bases fitting TRBD2. CDR3 length: 16 amino acids. The germline V gene encodes CDR1 KGHSH and CDR2 LQKENI. Trimming at V came to 6 bases and at J to 9 bases, leaving 16 bases not matched to a gene. The CDR3 bases are TGTGCCAGCTCGACGGGTCCAGCGGGAGAGGGTCTTGAGCAGTTCTTC. Translated: CASSTGPAGEGLEQFF. Filled out from reference TRBV18 and TRBJ2-1, the complete variable domain reads NAGVMQNPRHLVRRRGQEARLRCSPMKGHSHVYWYRQLPEEGLKFMVYLQKENIIDESGMPKERFSAEFPKEGPSILRIQQVVRGDSAAYFCASSTGPAGEGLEQFFGPGTRLTVL.

V gene TRBV5-1 combines with J gene TRBJ2-7, with no clear D. Germline-derived CDR1 and CDR2 are SGHRS and YFSETQ. The V and J ends lost 4 bases and 5 bases respectively, with 10 bases between them. The CDR3 is 12 amino acids. DNA for the CDR3: TGCGCCAGCAGCAGAACGAAGGACGAGCAGTACTTC. Translation: CASSRTKDEQYF.